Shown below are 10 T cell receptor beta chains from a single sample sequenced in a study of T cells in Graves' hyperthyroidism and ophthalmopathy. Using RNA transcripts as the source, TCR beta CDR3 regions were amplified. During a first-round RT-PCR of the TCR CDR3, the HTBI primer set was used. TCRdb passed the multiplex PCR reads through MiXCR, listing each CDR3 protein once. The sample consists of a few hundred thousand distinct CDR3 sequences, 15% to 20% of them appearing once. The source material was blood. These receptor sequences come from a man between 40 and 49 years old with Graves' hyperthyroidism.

This CDR3 is CASSEQTGLDSEAFF. The CDR3 DNA reads TGTGCCAGCAGCGAGCAGACAGGGTTGGACTCTGAAGCTTTCTTT. This chain connects TRBV5-4 to TRBJ1-1, with TRBD1 identical over 7 bases. The CDR3 length is 15 residues. With 4 bases clipped from V and 6 bases from J, the junction kept 12 bases outside the gene matches. Per germline, CDR1 SGHNT and CDR2 YYREEE (reference sequence).

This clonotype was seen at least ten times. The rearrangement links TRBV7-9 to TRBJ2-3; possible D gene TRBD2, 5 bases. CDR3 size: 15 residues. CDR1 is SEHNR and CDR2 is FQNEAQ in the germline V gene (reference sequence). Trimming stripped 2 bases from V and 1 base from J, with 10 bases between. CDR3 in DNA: TGTGCCAGCAGCTTAAACCGGGGAGGCACAGATACGCAGTATTTT. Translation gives CASSLNRGGTDTQYF.

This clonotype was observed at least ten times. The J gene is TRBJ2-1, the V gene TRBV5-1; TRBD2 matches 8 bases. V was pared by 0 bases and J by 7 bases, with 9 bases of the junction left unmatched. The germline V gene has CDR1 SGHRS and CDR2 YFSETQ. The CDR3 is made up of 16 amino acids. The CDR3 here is CASSLGPAGVGNEQFF. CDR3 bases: TGCGCCAGCAGCTTGGGTCCAGCGGGGGTCGGAAATGAGCAGTTCTTC.

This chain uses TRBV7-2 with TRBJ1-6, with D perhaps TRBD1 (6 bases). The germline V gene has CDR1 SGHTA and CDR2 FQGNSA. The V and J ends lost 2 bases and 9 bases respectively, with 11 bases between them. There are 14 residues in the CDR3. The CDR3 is CASSLQGYGSPLHF. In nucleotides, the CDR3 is TGTGCCAGCAGCTTACAGGGGTATGGTTCACCCCTCCACTTT. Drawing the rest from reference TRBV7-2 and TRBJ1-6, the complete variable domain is GAGVSQSPSNKVTEKGKDVELRCDPISGHTALYWYRQSLGQGLEFLIYFQGNSAPDKSGLPSDRFSAERTGGSVSTLTIQRTQQEDSAVYLCASSLQGYGSPLHFGNGTRLTVT.

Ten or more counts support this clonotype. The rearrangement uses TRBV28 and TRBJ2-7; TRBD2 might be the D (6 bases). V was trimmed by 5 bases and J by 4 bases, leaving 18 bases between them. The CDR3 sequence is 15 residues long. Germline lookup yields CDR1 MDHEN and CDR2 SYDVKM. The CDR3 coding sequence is TGTGCCAGCAGTCCCGAAGGGCGGGGTGAATACGAGCAGTACTTC. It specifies CASSPEGRGEYEQYF.

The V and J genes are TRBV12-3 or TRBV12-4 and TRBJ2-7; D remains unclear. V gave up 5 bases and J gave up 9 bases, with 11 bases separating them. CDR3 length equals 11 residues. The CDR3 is CASSPGWRQYF. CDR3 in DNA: TGTGCCAGCAGTCCTGGTTGGAGGCAGTACTTC.

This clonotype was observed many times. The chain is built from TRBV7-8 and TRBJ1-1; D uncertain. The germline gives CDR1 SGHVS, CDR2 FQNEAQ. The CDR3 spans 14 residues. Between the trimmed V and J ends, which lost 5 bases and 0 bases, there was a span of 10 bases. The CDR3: CASSARHMNTEAFF. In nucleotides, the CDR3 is TGTGCCAGCAGCGCCCGACACATGAACACTGAAGCTTTCTTT.

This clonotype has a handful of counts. The CDR3 spells CATSTNRVYGYTF. CDR3 coding DNA: TGTGCCACCAGCACAAACAGGGTGTATGGCTACACCTTC. This chain uses TRBV15 with TRBJ1-2, with D possibly TRBD1 on 6 matching bases. Per the germline V gene, CDR1 is LNHNV and CDR2 is YYDKDF (reference sequence). Trimming took 4 bases from V and 5 from J, leaving 11 bases between them. The CDR3 has 13 residues.

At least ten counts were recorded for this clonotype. The CDR3 DNA reads as TGTGCCAGCAGGTTTACTAGCGGGGGGACCAATGAGCAGTTCTTC. Amino acid sequence: CASRFTSGGTNEQFF. The chain employs TRBV2 and TRBJ2-1, with TRBD2 matching 12 bases. Germline V gene lookup returns CDR1 SNHLY and CDR2 FYNNEI. The CDR3 length is 15 residues. V was clipped by 6 bases and J by 6 bases; unmatched bases: 6.

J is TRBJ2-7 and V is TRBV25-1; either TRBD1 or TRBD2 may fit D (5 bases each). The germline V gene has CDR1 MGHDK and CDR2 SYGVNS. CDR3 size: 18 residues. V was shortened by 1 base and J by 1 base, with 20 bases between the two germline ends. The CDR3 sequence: CASSESPGASFGSYEQYF. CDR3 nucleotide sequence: TGTGCCAGCAGTGAATCCCCCGGGGCTAGCTTTGGTTCCTACGAGCAGTACTTC.